This T cell receptor beta chain appears in the sequencing data of a study of blood T cells in healthy people across ages. Broader study findings: With naive T cell percentage, TCR beta diversity showed a strong correlation. Donor CMV status, an unknown factor, possibly confounded changes in expanded clonotypes. The recorded TCR beta diversity per million T cells decreased in a roughly linear manner with age. It was held that diversity estimates obtained from one million T cells represented underestimates.

This CDR3 is 16 amino acids long. Germline values: CDR1 DFQATT, CDR2 SNEGSKA (reference sequence). V lost 5 bases and J lost 0, with 18 bases in between. Worth noting for this clonotype: Its target is unknown.

Then a second PCR, running about 6 to 11 cycles, was carried out with a sample-barcoded 5' primer and a J-beta primer mix. TCRdb used MiXCR to reprocess the 5' RACE reads, holding one entry per CDR3 protein. The sample has about 680,000 distinct CDR3 sequences; roughly 49% are singletons. This clonotype originated in a woman aged 55-69 years in good health. This chain uses TRBV20-1 with TRBJ2-3, with D possibly being TRBD2 (5 bases). Sequenced input: blood. CDR3 sequence: CSAFHPRASSTDTQYF. The DNA for the CDR3 is TGCAGTGCTTTCCACCCACGCGCTAGCAGCACAGATACGCAGTATTTT.